This TCR beta chain was retrieved from a study of T cells expressing NK-cell markers. Across the study: Sorted CD3+CD56+NKG2C+, CD3+CD56+NKG2C- and CD3+CD56-NKG2C+ T cells supplied TCR beta repertoires. Findings and caveats of the study: Leadership of the CD3+CD56-NKG2C+ fraction also belonged to these clonotypes in four donors. NKG2C+ dominant clonotype frequencies in more than 5 donors were 1.0-7.0% of CD8+ T cells.

The CDR3 extends over 16 amino acids. 5'RACE template switching with UMIs generated TCR beta cDNA. For each CDR3 protein, TCRdb gives one entry from its re-call of the 5' RACE reads, without DNA. Recorded for this sample: some 700 distinct CDR3 sequences. For this clonotype: Its specificity is unknown.

The sequenced sample was blood T cells: a sorted CD56 or NKG2C T cell subset, CD4+ or CD8+ T cells, or bulk PBMC T cells (not recorded which). This TCR derives from a man aged 18-75 years in good health. The chain carries TRBV12-3 or TRBV12-4 and TRBJ2-2. The CDR3 is CASSFLLGRRTGELFF.